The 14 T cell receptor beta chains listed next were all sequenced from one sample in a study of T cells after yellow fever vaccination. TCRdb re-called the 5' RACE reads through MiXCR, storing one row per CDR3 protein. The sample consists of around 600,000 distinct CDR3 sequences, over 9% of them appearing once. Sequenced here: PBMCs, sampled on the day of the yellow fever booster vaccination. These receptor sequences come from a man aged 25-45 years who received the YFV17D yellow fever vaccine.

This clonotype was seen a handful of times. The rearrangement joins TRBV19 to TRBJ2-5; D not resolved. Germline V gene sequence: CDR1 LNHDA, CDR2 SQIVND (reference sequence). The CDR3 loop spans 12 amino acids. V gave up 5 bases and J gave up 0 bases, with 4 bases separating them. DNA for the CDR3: TGTGCCAGTAGTGGCTACCAAGAGACCCAGTACTTC. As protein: CASSGYQETQYF.

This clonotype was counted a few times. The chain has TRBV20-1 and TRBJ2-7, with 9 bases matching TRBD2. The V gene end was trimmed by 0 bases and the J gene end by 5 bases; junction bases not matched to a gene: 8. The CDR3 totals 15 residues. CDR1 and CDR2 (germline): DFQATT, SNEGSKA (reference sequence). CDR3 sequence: CSARDSREGRHEQYF. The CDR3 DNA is TGCAGTGCTAGAGATTCGCGGGAGGGCCGCCACGAGCAGTACTTC.

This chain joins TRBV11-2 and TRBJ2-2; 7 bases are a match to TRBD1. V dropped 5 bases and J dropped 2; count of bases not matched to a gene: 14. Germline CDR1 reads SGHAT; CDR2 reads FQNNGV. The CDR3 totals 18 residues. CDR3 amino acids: CASSLGLGTEINTGELFF. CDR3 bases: TGTGCCAGCAGCCTAGGCCTCGGGACAGAAATAAACACCGGGGAGCTGTTTTTT.

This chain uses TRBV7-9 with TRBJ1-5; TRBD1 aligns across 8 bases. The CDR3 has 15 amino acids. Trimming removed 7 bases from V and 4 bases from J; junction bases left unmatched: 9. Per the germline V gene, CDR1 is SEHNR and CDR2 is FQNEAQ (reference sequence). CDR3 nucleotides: TGTGCCAGCACCCAAAGTGGGGACAGGAATCAGCCCCAGCATTTT. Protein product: CASTQSGDRNQPQHF.

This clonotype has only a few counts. The CDR3, as DNA: TGTGCCAGCCATGGGTACGTCGTGGCGGGAGGCACAGATACGCAGTATTTT. Residues: CASHGYVVAGGTDTQYF. The V call is TRBV6-2 or TRBV6-3, the J call TRBJ2-3; 7 bases line up with TRBD2. Trimming removed 8 bases from V and 1 base from J; junction bases left unmatched: 15. The CDR3 has 17 residues. Looked up from germline, CDR1 is MNHEY and CDR2 is SVGEGT.

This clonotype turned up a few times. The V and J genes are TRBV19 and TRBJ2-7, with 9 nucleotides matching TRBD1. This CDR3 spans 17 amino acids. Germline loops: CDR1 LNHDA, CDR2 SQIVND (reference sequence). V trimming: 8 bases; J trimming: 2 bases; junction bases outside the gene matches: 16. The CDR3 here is CASSSGQGWDLTYEQYF. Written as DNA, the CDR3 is TGTGCCAGTTCCTCCGGACAGGGGTGGGACCTTACCTACGAGCAGTACTTC.

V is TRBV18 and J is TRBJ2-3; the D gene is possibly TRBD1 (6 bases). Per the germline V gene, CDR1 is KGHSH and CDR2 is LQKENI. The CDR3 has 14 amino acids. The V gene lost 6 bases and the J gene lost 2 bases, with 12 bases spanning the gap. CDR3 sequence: CASSGDKYTDTQYF. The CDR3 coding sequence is TGTGCCAGCTCTGGGGACAAATACACAGATACGCAGTATTTT.

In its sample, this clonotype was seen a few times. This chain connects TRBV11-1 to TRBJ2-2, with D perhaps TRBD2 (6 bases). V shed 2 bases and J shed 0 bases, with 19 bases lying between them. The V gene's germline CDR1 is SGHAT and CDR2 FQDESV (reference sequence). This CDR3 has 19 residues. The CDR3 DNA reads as TGTGCCAGCAGCTTATCGGGAGCCCGGGGAATAACGAACACCGGGGAGCTGTTTTTT. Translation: CASSLSGARGITNTGELFF.

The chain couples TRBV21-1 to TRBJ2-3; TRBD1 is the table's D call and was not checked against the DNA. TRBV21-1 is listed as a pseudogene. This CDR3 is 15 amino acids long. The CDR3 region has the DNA TGTGCCAGCAGTCTACACCAACCTGTCACAGATACGCAGTATTTT. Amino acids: CASSLHQPVTDTQYF.

This CDR3 reads CSVSSGSDTQYF. For the CDR3, the DNA is TGCAGTGTATCTAGCGGATCAGATACGCAGTATTTT. This rearrangement joins TRBV20-1 to TRBJ2-3, with 7 bases identical to TRBD2. The trim removed 7 bases at V and 4 bases at J, leaving 5 bases unmatched. Germline V CDR1 and CDR2: DFQATT, SNEGSKA (reference sequence). The CDR3 totals 12 residues.

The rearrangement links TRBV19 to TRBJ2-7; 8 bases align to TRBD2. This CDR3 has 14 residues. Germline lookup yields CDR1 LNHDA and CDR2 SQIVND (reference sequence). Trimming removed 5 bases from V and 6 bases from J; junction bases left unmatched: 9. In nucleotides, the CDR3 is TGTGCCAGTAGTCCCGGGGCGGGAGGCCCCGAGCAGTACTTC. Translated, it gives CASSPGAGGPEQYF.

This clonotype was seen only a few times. As DNA, the CDR3 is TGCAGTGCTAGAGACCCAGGGACAAGGATAGGCACTGAAGCTTTCTTT. Translation gives CSARDPGTRIGTEAFF. The V call is TRBV20-1, the J call TRBJ1-1, with D perhaps matching TRBD1 (6 bases). Trimming shortened V by 0 bases and J by 4 bases, and 18 bases separated the two germline ends. From germline, CDR1 is DFQATT and CDR2 SNEGSKA (reference sequence). CDR3 size: 16 residues.

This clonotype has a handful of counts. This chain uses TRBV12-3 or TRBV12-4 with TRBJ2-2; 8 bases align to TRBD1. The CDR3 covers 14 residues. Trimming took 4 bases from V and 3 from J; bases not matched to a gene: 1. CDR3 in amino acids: CASSWDRYTGELFF. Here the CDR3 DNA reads TGTGCCAGCAGTTGGGACAGGTACACCGGGGAGCTGTTTTTT.

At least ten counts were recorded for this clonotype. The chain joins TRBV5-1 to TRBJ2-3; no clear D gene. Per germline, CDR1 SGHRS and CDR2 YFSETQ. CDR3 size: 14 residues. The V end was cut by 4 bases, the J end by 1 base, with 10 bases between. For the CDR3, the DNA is TGCGCCAGCAGCCCCTTGGTCGGCACAGATACGCAGTATTTT. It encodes CASSPLVGTDTQYF. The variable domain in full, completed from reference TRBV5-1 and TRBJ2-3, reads KAGVTQTPRYLIKTRGQQVTLSCSPISGHRSVSWYQQTPGQGLQFLFEYFSETQRNKGNFPGRFSGRQFSNSRSEMNVSTLELGDSALYLCASSPLVGTDTQYFGPGTRLTVL.